This TCR beta chain was sequenced during a study of cytomegalovirus exposure and HLA in healthy donors. General study results and limits: Upon later analysis, HLA-associated TCR beta chains proved more clonally expanded than other, equally common chains. In a later analysis, TCR beta V- and J-gene trimming was associated with a missense DCLRE1C variant. The authors later found TCR association rates varying by HLA locus, with DRB1 most and HLA-C fewest. Associated with cytomegalovirus, according to the listing, were approximately 160 TCR beta chains.

It was with 60 Vbeta and 13 Jbeta primers that the PCR ran. TCRdb keeps only in-frame clones here, not all; method: immunoSEQ multiplex PCR. The top ten clones hold 2.1% of a sample with about 150,000 clones, approximately 68% of them seen once. The CDR3 spans 14 residues. The V gene's germline CDR1 is MNHEY and CDR2 SVGAGI. V gave up 4 bases and J gave up 3 bases, with 12 bases separating them. As to this clone: The antigen is unknown.

The chain joins TRBV6-5 to TRBJ1-2; maybe TRBD1 (5 bases). Sequenced input: PBMCs. The receptor was derived from a man in his forties in good health and CMV-seronegative. This CDR3 is CASSSYPGYYGYTF. CDR3 DNA sequence: TGTGCCAGCAGTTCTTACCCAGGGTACTATGGCTACACCTTC.